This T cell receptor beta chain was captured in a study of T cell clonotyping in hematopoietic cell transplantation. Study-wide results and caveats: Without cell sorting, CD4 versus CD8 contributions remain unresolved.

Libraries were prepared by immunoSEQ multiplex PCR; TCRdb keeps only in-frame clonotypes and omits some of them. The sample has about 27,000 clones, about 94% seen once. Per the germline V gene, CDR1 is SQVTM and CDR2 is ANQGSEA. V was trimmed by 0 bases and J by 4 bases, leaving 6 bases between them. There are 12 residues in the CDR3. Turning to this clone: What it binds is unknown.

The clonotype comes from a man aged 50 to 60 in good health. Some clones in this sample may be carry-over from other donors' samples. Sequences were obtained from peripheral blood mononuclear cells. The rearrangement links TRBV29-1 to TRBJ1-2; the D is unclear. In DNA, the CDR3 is TGCAGCGTTGAAGATACCTCCTATGGCTACACCTTC. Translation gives CSVEDTSYGYTF.